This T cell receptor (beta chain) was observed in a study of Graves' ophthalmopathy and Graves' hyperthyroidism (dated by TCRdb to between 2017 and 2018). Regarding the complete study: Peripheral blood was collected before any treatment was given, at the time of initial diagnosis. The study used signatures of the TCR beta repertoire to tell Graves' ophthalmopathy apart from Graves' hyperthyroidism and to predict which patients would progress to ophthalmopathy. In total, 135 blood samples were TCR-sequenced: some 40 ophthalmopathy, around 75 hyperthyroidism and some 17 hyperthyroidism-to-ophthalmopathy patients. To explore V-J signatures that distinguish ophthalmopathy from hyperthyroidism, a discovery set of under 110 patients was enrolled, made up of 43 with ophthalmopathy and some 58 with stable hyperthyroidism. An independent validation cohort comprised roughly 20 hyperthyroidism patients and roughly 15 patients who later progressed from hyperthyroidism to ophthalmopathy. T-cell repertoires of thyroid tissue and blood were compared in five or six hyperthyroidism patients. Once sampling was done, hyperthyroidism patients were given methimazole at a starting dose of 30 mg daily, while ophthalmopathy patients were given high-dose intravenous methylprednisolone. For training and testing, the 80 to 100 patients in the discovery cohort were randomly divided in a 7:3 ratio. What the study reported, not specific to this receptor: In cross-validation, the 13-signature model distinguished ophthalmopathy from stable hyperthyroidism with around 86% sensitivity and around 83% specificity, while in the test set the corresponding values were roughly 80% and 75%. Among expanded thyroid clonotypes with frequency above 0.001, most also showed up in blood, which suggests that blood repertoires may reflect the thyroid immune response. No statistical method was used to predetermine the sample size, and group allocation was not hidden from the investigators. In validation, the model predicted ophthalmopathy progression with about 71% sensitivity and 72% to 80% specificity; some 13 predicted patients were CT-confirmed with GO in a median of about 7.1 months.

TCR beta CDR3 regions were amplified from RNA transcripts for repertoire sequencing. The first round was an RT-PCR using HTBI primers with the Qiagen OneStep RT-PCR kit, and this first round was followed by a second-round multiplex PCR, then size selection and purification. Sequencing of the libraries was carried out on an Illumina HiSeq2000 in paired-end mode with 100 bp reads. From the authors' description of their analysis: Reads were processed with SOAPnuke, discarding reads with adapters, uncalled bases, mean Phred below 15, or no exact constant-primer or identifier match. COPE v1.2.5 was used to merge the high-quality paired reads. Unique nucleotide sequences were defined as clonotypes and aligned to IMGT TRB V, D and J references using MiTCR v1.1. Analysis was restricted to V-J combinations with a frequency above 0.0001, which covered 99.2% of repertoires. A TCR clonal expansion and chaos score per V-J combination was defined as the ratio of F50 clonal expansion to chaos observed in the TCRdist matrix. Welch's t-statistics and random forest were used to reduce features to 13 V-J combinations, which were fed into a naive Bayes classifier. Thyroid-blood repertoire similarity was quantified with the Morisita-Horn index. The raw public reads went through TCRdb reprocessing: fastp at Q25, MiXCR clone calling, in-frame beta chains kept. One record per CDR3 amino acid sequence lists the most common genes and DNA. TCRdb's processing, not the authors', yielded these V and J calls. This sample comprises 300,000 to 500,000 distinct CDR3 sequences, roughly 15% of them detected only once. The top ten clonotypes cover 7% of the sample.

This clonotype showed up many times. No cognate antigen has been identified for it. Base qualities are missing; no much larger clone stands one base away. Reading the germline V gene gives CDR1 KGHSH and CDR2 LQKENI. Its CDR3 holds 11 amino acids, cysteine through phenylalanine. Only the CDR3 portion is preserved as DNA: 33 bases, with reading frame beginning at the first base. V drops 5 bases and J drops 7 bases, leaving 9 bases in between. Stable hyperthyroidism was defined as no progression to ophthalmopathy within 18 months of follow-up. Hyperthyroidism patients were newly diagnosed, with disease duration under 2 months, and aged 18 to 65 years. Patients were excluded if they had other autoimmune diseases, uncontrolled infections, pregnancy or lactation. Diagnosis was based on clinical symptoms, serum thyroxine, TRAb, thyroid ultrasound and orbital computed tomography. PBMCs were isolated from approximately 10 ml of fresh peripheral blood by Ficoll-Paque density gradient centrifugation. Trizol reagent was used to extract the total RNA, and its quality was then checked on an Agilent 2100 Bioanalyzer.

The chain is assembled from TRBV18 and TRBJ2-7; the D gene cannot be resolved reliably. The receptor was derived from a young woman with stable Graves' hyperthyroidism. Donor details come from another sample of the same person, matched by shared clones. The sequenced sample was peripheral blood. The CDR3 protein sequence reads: CASSSSGEQYF. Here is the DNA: TGTGCCAGCTCATCCTCTGGTGAGCAGTACTTC.